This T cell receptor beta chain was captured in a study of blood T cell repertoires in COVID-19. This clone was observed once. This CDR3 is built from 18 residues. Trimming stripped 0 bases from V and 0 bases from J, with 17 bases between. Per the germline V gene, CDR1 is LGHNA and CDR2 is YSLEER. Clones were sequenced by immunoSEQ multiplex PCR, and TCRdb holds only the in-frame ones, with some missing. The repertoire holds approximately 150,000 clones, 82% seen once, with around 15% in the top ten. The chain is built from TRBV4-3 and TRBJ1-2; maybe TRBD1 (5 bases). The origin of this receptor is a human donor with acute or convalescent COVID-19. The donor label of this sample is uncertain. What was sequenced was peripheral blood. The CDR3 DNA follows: TGCGCCAGCAGCCAAGATCGGGCGGCAGGGAATTCTAACTATGGCTACACCTTC. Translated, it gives CASSQDRAAGNSNYGYTF.